Listed here are 3 T cell receptor beta chains from one sample, sequenced in a study of cytomegalovirus exposure and HLA in healthy donors. Sequencing was performed with immunoSEQ multiplex PCR; in TCRdb, only in-frame clones are kept and a portion is missing. There are approximately 160,000 clones in the sample; 86% occur only once, and 2% to 2.5% lies in the top ten. The sequenced material came from PBMCs. The receptor set was obtained from a young woman in good health and CMV-seronegative.

J is TRBJ1-1 and V is TRBV27; no firm D call. The V end lost 0 bases, the J end lost 1 base, and 9 bases lay between the germline ends. This CDR3 is built from 15 residues. CDR1 MNHEY and CDR2 SMNVEV come from the germline V gene (reference sequence). The CDR3 is CASSLSRTANTEAFF. The CDR3 bases are TGTGCCAGCAGTTTATCGCGGACTGCGAACACTGAAGCTTTCTTT.

The V call is TRBV6-1, the J call TRBJ1-2; D is ambiguous. The germline V gene encodes CDR1 MNHNS and CDR2 SASEGT. This CDR3 is built from 13 residues. The germline V and J ends were trimmed by 2 bases and 6 bases, with 10 bases remaining between them. The CDR3 DNA reads as TGTGCCAGCAGTGAAAATTGGAGGAATGGCTACACCTTC. Residues: CASSENWRNGYTF.

The genes are TRBV19 and TRBJ1-4; D gene unclear. The length of the CDR3 is 14 residues. V lost 3 bases to trimming and J lost 10 bases, with 15 bases between them. CDR1 and CDR2 (germline): LNHDA, SQIVND (reference sequence). CDR3 region: CASSIEVSRGKLFF. CDR3 nucleotide sequence: TGTGCCAGTAGTATCGAAGTGAGTCGTGGAAAACTGTTTTTT.